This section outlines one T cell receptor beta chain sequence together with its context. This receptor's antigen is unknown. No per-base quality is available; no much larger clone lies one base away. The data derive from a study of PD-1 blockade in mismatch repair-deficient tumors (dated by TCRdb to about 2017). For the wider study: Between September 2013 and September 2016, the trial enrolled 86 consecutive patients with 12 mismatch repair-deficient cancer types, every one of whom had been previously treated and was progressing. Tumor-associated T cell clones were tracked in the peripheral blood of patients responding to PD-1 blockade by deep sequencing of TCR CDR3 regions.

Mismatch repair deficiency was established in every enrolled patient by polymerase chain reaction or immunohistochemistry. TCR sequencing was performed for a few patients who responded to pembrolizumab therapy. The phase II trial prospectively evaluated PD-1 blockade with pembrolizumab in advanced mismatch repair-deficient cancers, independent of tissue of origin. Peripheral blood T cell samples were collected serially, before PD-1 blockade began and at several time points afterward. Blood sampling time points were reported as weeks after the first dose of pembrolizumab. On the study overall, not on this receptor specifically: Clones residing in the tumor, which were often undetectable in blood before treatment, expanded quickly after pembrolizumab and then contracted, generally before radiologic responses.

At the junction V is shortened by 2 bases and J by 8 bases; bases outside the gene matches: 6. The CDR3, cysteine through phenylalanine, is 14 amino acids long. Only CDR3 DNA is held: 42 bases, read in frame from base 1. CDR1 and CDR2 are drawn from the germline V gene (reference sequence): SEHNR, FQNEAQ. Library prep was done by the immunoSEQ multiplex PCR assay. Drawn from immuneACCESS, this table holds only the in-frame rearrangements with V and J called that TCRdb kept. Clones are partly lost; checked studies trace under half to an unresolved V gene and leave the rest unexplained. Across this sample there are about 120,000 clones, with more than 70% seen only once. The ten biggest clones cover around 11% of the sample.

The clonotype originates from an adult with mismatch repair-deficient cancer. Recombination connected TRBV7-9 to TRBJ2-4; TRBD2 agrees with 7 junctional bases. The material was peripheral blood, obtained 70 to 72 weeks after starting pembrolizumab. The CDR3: CASSLPRGGDIQYF. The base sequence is TGTGCCAGCAGCTTACCCCGGGGAGGGGACATTCAGTACTTC.